This T cell receptor beta chain was recorded in a study of neurological immune-mediated disorders. TCRdb analysed the 5' RACE reads with MiXCR anew, one entry per CDR3 protein. The sample shows about 31,000 distinct CDR3 sequences, over 3.5% of them seen only once. The CDR3 extends over 13 amino acids. The V gene's germline CDR1 is SGHKS and CDR2 YYEKEE (reference sequence). Trimming at V came to 1 base and at J to 5 bases, leaving 2 bases not matched to a gene. This clonotype has ten or more counts. Sequenced input: CD4+ T cells from blood. This receptor was identified in a woman aged 40 to 50 in good health. The chain links TRBV5-5 to TRBJ1-1; 7 nucleotides agree with TRBD1. As DNA, the CDR3 is TGTGCCAGCAGCTTGAACAGGGGAACTGAAGCTTTCTTT. It specifies CASSLNRGTEAFF.